This note documents a single T cell receptor (beta chain) sequence. Its binding antigen is unknown. Per-nucleotide qualities are absent, and no much larger clonotype sits a single base away. This sample stems from a study of blood T cell repertoires in COVID-19 (TCRdb year 2020). As for the study more broadly: Samples covering the acute and convalescent phases of COVID-19 were provided by collaborators in the United States, Italy and Spain. Deeply sampled blood TCRbeta repertoires from subjects exposed to, actively infected with, or recovered from COVID-19 were included in the dataset. Samples came from the ongoing ImmuneRACE study (first 160 participants) plus 1,254 subjects from 6 global collaborators. Where available, HLA class I and class II types were taken from metadata supplied by the sample provider and were not determined by assay-based typing. The material from the prospective study consisted of cDNA or gDNA derived from T cells, B-cell-depleted T cells, or PBMCs. The repertoires were released in a freely available public database intended as a resource for research on the immune response to SARS-CoV-2. The sample metadata nearly always contained a de-identified subject ID, COVID-19 status, age in years and sex.

TCRbeta CDR3 regions were amplified from genomic DNA using the immunoSEQ Assay, a bias-controlled multiplex PCR. Under the source paper's analysis protocol: The number of nucleated cells in each sample was estimated by amplification of reference gene primers within the assay. To quantify the absolute abundance of each unique TCRbeta CDR3 rearrangement, sequence reads were collapsed and filtered. For each sample, productive Simpson clonality was calculated by taking the square root of Simpson's diversity index across productive rearrangements. TCRdb carries this immuneACCESS record with in-frame sequences only. Its versions omit some clonotypes, under half of them owing to an unresolved V gene in the studies checked, with the rest unexplained. V and J calls and clone size are given by that table; D and trimming were obtained from the DNA. The sample has about 380,000 clones on record, 85% of them singletons. The ten most abundant clones make up about 3.6% of the sample.

Paper-wide results and their limitations: How much clinical and demographic metadata was included differed by source and by participant, and the metadata was provided uncurated.

As encoded in the germline V gene, CDR1 is SNHLY while CDR2 is FYNNEI. The cysteine opens and the phenylalanine closes a CDR3 of 15 amino acids. This entry keeps only the CDR3 DNA: 45 bases, framed from base 1. Trimming accounts for 4 bases at V and 5 bases at J, while the number of junction bases matched to no gene is 5. Whole blood was collected in K2EDTA tubes by collaborating institutions according to the institutions' own protocols. Collaborator samples were shipped for TCRbeta analysis as frozen whole blood, isolated PBMCs, or DNA extracted from either sample type. Rearrangement joined TRBV2 to TRBJ1-5; TRBD1 fits 10 bases in the junction. The specimen sequenced was peripheral blood. This receptor was obtained from a woman under 30 with acute or convalescent COVID-19. The CDR3 loop reads CASSVETGGDQPQHF. In nucleotides, the sequence is TGTGCCAGCAGTGTCGAGACAGGGGGCGATCAGCCCCAGCATTTT.